These 30 T cell receptor beta chains originate from one sample sequenced in a study of Ad26.COV2.S vaccination and SARS-CoV-2 variants (dated by TCRdb to the early 2020s). In the paper's terms, the treatment or condition label means: roughly 19 received Ad26.COV2.S at low or high dose, single or two shots; roughly five received placebo; per-sample allocation not given. Repertoires of vaccine and placebo recipients were sequenced from samples taken on day 63 after the first injection. Library creation used the immunoSEQ multiplex PCR assay. The source is immuneACCESS, and TCRdb retained only in-frame sequences with V and J called. Part of the clones is not carried over; for the studies checked, unresolved V genes explain less than half of this, and the remainder is unexplained. This sample is represented by approximately 360,000 clones; about four fifths of them were singletons. The ten top clones hold 7% to 9.5% of the sample.

The specimen comprised peripheral blood, sampled in a trial of Ad26.COV2.S vaccine versus placebo. These receptors were obtained from a person aged 18-65 years who received the Ad26.COV2.S COVID-19 vaccine or a placebo.

The chain joins TRBV19 to TRBJ1-4; D call uncertain. V gave up 5 bases and J gave up 7 bases, with 20 bases separating them. This CDR3 has 16 residues. The germline gives CDR1 LNHDA, CDR2 SQIVND (reference sequence). CDR3 protein: CASSQSGGGLGEKLFF. CDR3 DNA sequence: TGTGCCAGTAGTCAATCCGGTGGAGGGTTGGGTGAAAAACTGTTTTTT.

Only a few counts were recorded for this clone. The chain uses TRBV12-5 and TRBJ1-5; D remains unclear. V shed 3 bases and J shed 2 bases, with 11 bases lying between them. This CDR3 contains 15 residues. The V gene's germline CDR1 is LGHNT and CDR2 FRNRAP. The CDR3 DNA is TGTGCTAGTGGTTTCTGGGGAGTCCGCAATCAGCCCCAGCATTTT. Protein: CASGFWGVRNQPQHF. The full variable domain, its missing parts supplied by reference TRBV12-5 and TRBJ1-5, is DARVTQTPRHKVTEMGQEVTMRCQPILGHNTVFWYRQTMMQGLELLAYFRNRAPLDDSGMPKDRFSAEMPDATLATLKIQPSEPRDSAVYFCASGFWGVRNQPQHFGDGTRLSIL.

The chain couples TRBV4-2 to TRBJ1-6; D unclear. The CDR3 extends over 15 amino acids. V lost 3 bases to trimming and J lost 1 base, with 7 bases between them. CDR1 and CDR2 from the germline V gene are LGHNA and YNFKEQ. The CDR3 DNA reads as TGTGCCAGCAGCCAGTGGGAGTCCTATAATTCACCCCTCCACTTT. Translating gives CASSQWESYNSPLHF.

This chain joins TRBV4-2 and TRBJ2-6, with D perhaps matching TRBD1 (5 bases). Germline values: CDR1 LGHNA, CDR2 YNFKEQ. CDR3 size: 16 residues. V lost 1 base to trimming and J lost 0 bases, with 7 bases between them. The CDR3 region is CASSQADISGANVLTF. The CDR3 coding sequence is TGTGCCAGCAGCCAAGCGGACATCTCTGGGGCCAACGTCCTGACTTTC.

V usage is TRBV4-3 and J usage is TRBJ2-1, with 7 nucleotides matching TRBD2. The CDR3 runs 17 residues. Germline loops: CDR1 LGHNA, CDR2 YSLEER. V lost 0 bases to trimming and J lost 2 bases; unmatched junction nucleotides: 7. The CDR3 is CASSQEGLAATYNEQFF. CDR3 bases: TGCGCCAGCAGCCAAGAAGGGCTAGCGGCTACCTACAATGAGCAGTTCTTC.

The chain uses TRBV10-3 and TRBJ2-2, with 8 bases lining up with TRBD2. Losses at the gene ends were 10 bases for V and 1 base for J; bases not matched to a gene: 2. Looked up from germline, CDR1 is ENHRY and CDR2 is SYGVKD. CDR3 length: 13 residues. CDR3 DNA sequence: TGTGCCAGCCGGGGGGGGAACACCGGGGAGCTGTTTTTT. Its protein product is CASRGGNTGELFF.

V gene TRBV11-2 combines with J gene TRBJ2-7; 7 positions match TRBD2. The germline gives CDR1 SGHAT, CDR2 FQNNGV. After removal of 4 bases from V and 0 bases from J, the junction contained 12 bases not matched to a gene. This CDR3 spans 17 amino acids. The CDR3 coding sequence is TGTGCCAGCAGCTCGAGGCCCTCAGGGACTATCTCCTACGAGCAGTACTTC. It translates to CASSSRPSGTISYEQYF. Using reference TRBV11-2 and TRBJ2-7 for the parts outside the CDR3, the full variable domain is EAGVAQSPRYKIIEKRQSVAFWCNPISGHATLYWYQQILGQGPKLLIQFQNNGVVDDSQLPKDRFSAERLKGVDSTLKIQPAKLEDSAVYLCASSSRPSGTISYEQYFGPGTRLTVT.

J is TRBJ2-1 and V is TRBV24-1; maybe TRBD1 (6 bases). CDR1 and CDR2 (germline): KGHDR, SFDVKD. Trimming left V 5 bases short and J 0 bases short, with 13 bases between. This CDR3 contains 16 residues. The CDR3 DNA follows: TGTGCCACCAGTGCCTCTTGGGGGCTCTCCTACAATGAGCAGTTCTTC. Translated: CATSASWGLSYNEQFF.

The chain recombines TRBV4-1 with TRBJ1-1, with D perhaps TRBD1 (5 bases). The CDR3 totals 14 residues. Germline CDR1 MGHRA, CDR2 YSYEKL. The germline V and J ends were trimmed by 4 bases and 4 bases, with 13 bases remaining between them. CDR3 nucleotides: TGCGCCAGCAGCCGGAGTGCAGGGTTCACTGAAGCTTTCTTT. Translation: CASSRSAGFTEAFF.

The chain couples TRBV6-2 or TRBV6-3 to TRBJ2-5; TRBD2 might be the D (7 bases). From germline, CDR1 is MNHEY and CDR2 SVGEGT. Trimming shortened V by 4 bases and J by 3 bases, and 15 bases separated the two germline ends. The CDR3 totals 15 residues. The CDR3: CASSSEGGFEETQYF. For the CDR3, the DNA is TGTGCCAGCAGTTCCGAGGGGGGGTTCGAAGAGACCCAGTACTTC.

The chain combines TRBV18 with TRBJ2-4; D not certain. This CDR3 has 13 residues. V lost 5 bases to trimming and J lost 0 bases, with 5 bases between them. Germline assignment: CDR1 KGHSH and CDR2 LQKENI. The CDR3 DNA follows: TGTGCCAGCTCAGATCTAGCCAAAAACATTCAGTACTTC. Translating it yields CASSDLAKNIQYF.

The V call is TRBV5-1, the J call TRBJ2-1; D may correspond to TRBD1 or TRBD2 (5 bases each). CDR1 and CDR2 from the germline V gene are SGHRS and YFSETQ. CDR3 size: 14 residues. Trimming removed 5 bases from V and 5 bases from J, with 14 bases in between. The CDR3 sequence: CASRNRDLNNEQFF. CDR3 coding DNA: TGCGCCAGCAGGAACCGGGACCTGAACAATGAGCAGTTCTTC.

The rearrangement uses TRBV2 and TRBJ1-4; TRBD1 agrees at 8 bases. Germline-derived CDR1 and CDR2 are SNHLY and FYNNEI. Losses at the gene ends were 10 bases for V and 8 bases for J; bases not matched to a gene: 9. This CDR3 is built from 13 residues. CDR3 bases: TGTGCCACCCACAGGGGGATTATCGAAAAACTGTTTTTT. Amino acids: CATHRGIIEKLFF.

The rearrangement links TRBV9 to TRBJ1-4; D possibly corresponds to TRBD1 (5 bases). The CDR3 totals 12 residues. V lost 9 bases and J lost 8, with 14 bases in between. CDR1 and CDR2 from the germline V gene are SGDLS and YYNGEE. The CDR3 here is CATSRDDEKLFF. The CDR3 DNA is TGTGCCACCTCAAGGGACGACGAAAAACTGTTTTTT. Full variable domain (remainder filled in from reference TRBV9 and TRBJ1-4): DSGVTQTPKHLITATGQRVTLRCSPRSGDLSVYWYQQSLDQGLQFLIQYYNGEERAKGNILERFSAQQFPDLHSELNLSSLELGDSALYFCATSRDDEKLFFGSGTQLSVL.

This chain uses TRBV5-1 with TRBJ2-2; 12 bases are a match to TRBD2. Trimming cost V 4 bases and J 5 bases; bases outside gene matches: 9. The CDR3 is 17 amino acids. The germline V gene has CDR1 SGHRS and CDR2 YFSETQ. CDR3 loop: CASSLTSGRFQTGELFF. The CDR3, as DNA: TGCGCCAGCAGCCTCACTAGCGGGAGGTTTCAGACCGGGGAGCTGTTTTTT.

The gene calls are TRBV6-4 and TRBJ2-1, with a possible D match to TRBD2 (6 bases). Germline-derived CDR1 and CDR2 are MRHNA and SNTAGT. The CDR3 totals 13 residues. Between the trimmed V and J ends, which lost 4 bases and 9 bases, there was a span of 13 bases. The CDR3: CASSATGTSEQFF. CDR3 in DNA: TGTGCCAGCAGTGCCACGGGGACTTCTGAGCAGTTCTTC.

The gene calls are TRBV1 and TRBJ2-3; the table's D call, TRBD2, was not checked against the DNA. TRBV1 is listed as a pseudogene. The CDR3 covers 24 residues. Here the CDR3 DNA reads TGCACCAGCAGCCTCTTTTGCCCCCAAACTAGCGGGGGGCTTTCTCGTCCTTGCACAGATACGCAGTATTTT. Protein: CTSSLFCPQTSGGLSRPCTDTQYF.

The chain combines TRBV5-1 with TRBJ2-7, with D possibly matching TRBD1 (5 bases). The CDR3 has 14 amino acids. Per the germline V gene, CDR1 is SGHRS and CDR2 is YFSETQ. Trimming took off 4 bases at V and 4 bases at J, with 15 bases between the two ends. The CDR3 loop is CASSGNDQGYEQYF. The CDR3 region has the DNA TGCGCCAGCAGCGGAAACGATCAGGGTTACGAGCAGTACTTC.

The gene calls are TRBV4-3 and TRBJ2-2; maybe TRBD2 (7 bases). Germline-derived CDR1 and CDR2 are LGHNA and YSLEER. Deletions cut 0 bases from V and 9 bases from J, with 11 bases between. The CDR3 length is 14 residues. The CDR3 sequence: CASSQDRGGWELFF. Written as DNA, the CDR3 is TGCGCCAGCAGCCAAGATAGGGGGGGGTGGGAGCTGTTTTTT.

Only one count was recorded for this clone. The V and J genes are TRBV5-1 and TRBJ1-2, with TRBD1 matching 9 bases. With V trimmed by 5 bases and J by 4 bases, 6 bases remained unmatched. The germline V gene has CDR1 SGHRS and CDR2 YFSETQ. This CDR3 comprises 14 residues. As DNA, the CDR3 is TGCGCCAGCAGAGTAGGGACAGGGTCCTATGGCTACACCTTC. This codes for CASRVGTGSYGYTF.

The chain links TRBV5-4 to TRBJ2-5; possible D gene TRBD1, 6 bases. The CDR3 runs to 16 residues. Trimming shortened V by 0 bases and J by 3 bases, and 15 bases separated the two germline ends. Germline V lookup: CDR1 SGHNT, CDR2 YYREEE (reference sequence). The CDR3 reads CASSLARPKGEETQYF. The CDR3 DNA sequence: TGTGCCAGCAGCTTGGCCAGACCCAAGGGGGAAGAGACCCAGTACTTC.

The chain is built from TRBV13 and TRBJ2-3; D unclear. Germline assignment: CDR1 PRHDT and CDR2 FYEKMQ (reference sequence). V lost 7 bases and J 1 base, leaving 9 bases between the germline ends. The CDR3 length is 13 residues. DNA for the CDR3: TGTGCCAGCACCCCCGAGGGCACAGATACGCAGTATTTT. It is translated as CASTPEGTDTQYF.

The gene calls are TRBV4-3 and TRBJ2-2, with D possibly matching TRBD1 (5 bases). The CDR3 has 16 residues. The V end was cut by 4 bases, the J end by 7 bases, with 19 bases between. The germline CDR1 and CDR2 sequences are LGHNA and YSLEER. The CDR3 sequence is CASSLTSTASVGELFF. The CDR3 DNA sequence: TGCGCCAGCAGCCTCACCTCGACAGCCTCGGTCGGGGAGCTGTTTTTT.

The genes are TRBV24-1 and TRBJ2-7, with 10 bases lining up with TRBD1. The CDR3 contains 14 residues. Germline V gene sequence: CDR1 KGHDR, CDR2 SFDVKD. Trimming removed 4 bases from V and 6 bases from J; junction bases left unmatched: 5. Here the CDR3 reads CATSEPGTGAEQYF. The CDR3 coding sequence is TGTGCCACCAGTGAACCTGGGACAGGGGCCGAGCAGTACTTC.

The chain couples TRBV5-4 to TRBJ2-5; 7 nucleotides align to TRBD2. CDR1 and CDR2 (germline): SGHNT, YYREEE (reference sequence). The CDR3 extends over 15 amino acids. J was trimmed by 4 bases and V by 2 bases; bases with no gene match: 8. CDR3 bases: TGTGCCAGCAGCTTAGGGAGGGTTGGTCGAGAGACCCAGTACTTC. Protein sequence: CASSLGRVGRETQYF.

The genes are TRBV5-4 and TRBJ2-7, with a weak D call TRBD2 (5 bases). V was trimmed by 3 bases and J by 4 bases, leaving 8 bases between them. The CDR3 covers 12 residues. Germline values: CDR1 SGHNT, CDR2 YYREEE (reference sequence). The CDR3 is CASSSGLYEQYF. The CDR3 nucleotides read TGTGCCAGCAGCTCGGGGTTATACGAGCAGTACTTC.

CDR3 DNA sequence: TGTGCCAGCAGCTTAGCGGCCGGGAGCAATCAGCCCCAGCATTTT. Encoded protein: CASSLAAGSNQPQHF. The chain carries TRBV11-1 and TRBJ1-5; the D is unclear. Germline CDR1 SGHAT, CDR2 FQDESV (reference sequence). This CDR3 is built from 15 residues. Trimming shortened V by 0 bases and J by 1 base, and 7 bases separated the two germline ends.

The gene calls are TRBV10-3 and TRBJ1-2, with no clear D. The ends were cut back, 3 bases at V and 6 bases at J, with 20 bases in the middle. CDR3 size: 16 residues. CDR1 is ENHRY and CDR2 is SYGVKD in the germline V gene. The CDR3 sequence is CAISDFQGNLPNGYTF. CDR3 coding DNA: TGTGCCATCAGTGATTTTCAAGGCAATCTACCCAATGGCTACACCTTC.

The chain recombines TRBV5-1 with TRBJ2-6; D is perhaps TRBD2 (6 bases). V lost 7 bases, J lost 0 bases, and 8 bases lay in between. The CDR3 has 14 amino acids. The V gene's germline CDR1 is SGHRS and CDR2 YFSETQ. The CDR3 loop reads CASGGVSGANVLTF. CDR3 DNA: TGCGCCAGCGGAGGGGTCTCTGGGGCCAACGTCCTGACTTTC. Complete variable domain (other parts from reference TRBV5-1 and TRBJ2-6): KAGVTQTPRYLIKTRGQQVTLSCSPISGHRSVSWYQQTPGQGLQFLFEYFSETQRNKGNFPGRFSGRQFSNSRSEMNVSTLELGDSALYLCASGGVSGANVLTFGAGSRLTVL.

The chain couples TRBV19 to TRBJ1-6; possible D gene TRBD1, 5 bases. The length of the CDR3 is 15 residues. Germline loops: CDR1 LNHDA, CDR2 SQIVND (reference sequence). Trimming removed 4 bases at V and 6 bases at J, with 13 bases between. CDR3 DNA: TGTGCCAGTAGTAGCAGGGACCTCCTTAATTCACCCCTCCACTTT. Its protein product is CASSSRDLLNSPLHF.